This paragraph covers one T cell receptor beta chain sequence. The antigen is not known. The CDR3 extends over 13 amino acids. V lost 4 bases and J 6 bases, leaving 13 bases between the germline ends. TCRdb itself ran the RT-PCR reads through MiXCR, one entry per CDR3 protein. This sample has over 750,000 distinct CDR3 sequences, with 21% found just once. This entry comes from a study of response to subunit inactivated influenza vaccine. Study-level results: Authors suggested each seasonal flu vaccination may recruit only limited numbers of new T cells.

This chain uses TRBV12-3 or TRBV12-4 with TRBJ2-7; D might be TRBD2 (6 bases). The sample in question was PBMCs from blood, obtained approximately 5 days after vaccination. The clonotype originates from a man between 45 and 60 years old who received an inactivated influenza vaccine. The CDR3 DNA follows: TGTGCCAGCAGTTCCCGGGACTGGGCCGAGCAGTACTTC. Its translation: CASSSRDWAEQYF.